The T cell receptor (beta chain) under discussion was sequenced for a study of blood T cell repertoires in COVID-19. Clones were sequenced by immunoSEQ multiplex PCR, and TCRdb holds only the in-frame ones, with some missing. The table includes tens of thousands of clones, 70% to 80% detected once. The CDR3 sequence is 16 residues long. V lost 5 bases, J lost 4 bases, and 8 bases stayed unmatched. Germline CDR1 SGHRS, CDR2 YFSETQ. The receptor was isolated from a man aged 55 to 70 with acute or convalescent COVID-19. The chain links TRBV5-1 to TRBJ2-1, with 11 nucleotides matching TRBD2. The sample comprised peripheral blood. CDR3 region: CASSTLAGGGYNEQFF. In DNA, the CDR3 is TGCGCCAGCAGTACCTTAGCGGGAGGGGGTTACAATGAGCAGTTCTTC.